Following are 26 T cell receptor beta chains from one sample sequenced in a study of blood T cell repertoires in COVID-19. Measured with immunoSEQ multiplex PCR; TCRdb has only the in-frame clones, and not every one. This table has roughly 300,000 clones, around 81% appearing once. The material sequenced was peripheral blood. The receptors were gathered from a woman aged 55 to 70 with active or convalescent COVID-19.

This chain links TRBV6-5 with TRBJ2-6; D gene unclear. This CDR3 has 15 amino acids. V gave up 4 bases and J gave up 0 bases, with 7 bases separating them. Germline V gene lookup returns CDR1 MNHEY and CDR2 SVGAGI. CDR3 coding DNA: TGTGCCAGCAGTTCACAGCTCTCTGGGGCCAACGTCCTGACTTTC. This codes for CASSSQLSGANVLTF.

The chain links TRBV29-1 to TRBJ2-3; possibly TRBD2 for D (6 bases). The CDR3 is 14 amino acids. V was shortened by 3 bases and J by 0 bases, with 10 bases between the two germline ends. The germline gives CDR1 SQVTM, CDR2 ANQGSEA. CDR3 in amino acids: CSVDGTPSTDTQYF. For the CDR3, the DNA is TGCAGCGTTGACGGGACTCCTAGCACAGATACGCAGTATTTT.

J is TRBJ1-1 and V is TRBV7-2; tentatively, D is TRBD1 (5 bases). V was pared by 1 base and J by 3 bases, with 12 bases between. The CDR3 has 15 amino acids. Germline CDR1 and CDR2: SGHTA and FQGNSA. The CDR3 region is CASSLEASGYTEAFF. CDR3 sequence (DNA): TGTGCCAGCAGCTTAGAAGCCTCAGGGTACACTGAAGCTTTCTTT. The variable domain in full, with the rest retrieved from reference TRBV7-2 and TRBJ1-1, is GAGVSQSPSNKVTEKGKDVELRCDPISGHTALYWYRQSLGQGLEFLIYFQGNSAPDKSGLPSDRFSAERTGGSVSTLTIQRTQQEDSAVYLCASSLEASGYTEAFFGQGTRLTVV.

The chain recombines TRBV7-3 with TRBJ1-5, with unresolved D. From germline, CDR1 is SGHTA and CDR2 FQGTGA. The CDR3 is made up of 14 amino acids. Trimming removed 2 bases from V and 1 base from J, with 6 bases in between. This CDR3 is CASSLELSNQPQHF. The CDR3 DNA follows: TGTGCCAGCAGCTTAGAGTTAAGCAATCAGCCCCAGCATTTT.

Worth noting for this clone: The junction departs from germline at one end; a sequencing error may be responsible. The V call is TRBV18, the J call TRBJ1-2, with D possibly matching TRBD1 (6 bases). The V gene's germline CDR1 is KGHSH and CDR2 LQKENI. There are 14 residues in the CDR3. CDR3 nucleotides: TGTGCCAGCTCACCCCCTTTGGGACACTCATTCCTACACTTC. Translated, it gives CASSPPLGHSFLHF.

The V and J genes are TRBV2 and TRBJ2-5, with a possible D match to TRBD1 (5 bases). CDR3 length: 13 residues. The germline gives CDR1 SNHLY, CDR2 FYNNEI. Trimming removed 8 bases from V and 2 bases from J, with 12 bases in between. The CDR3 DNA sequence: TGTGCCAGCTTCAGGGCGGCACAAGAGACCCAGTACTTC. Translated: CASFRAAQETQYF.

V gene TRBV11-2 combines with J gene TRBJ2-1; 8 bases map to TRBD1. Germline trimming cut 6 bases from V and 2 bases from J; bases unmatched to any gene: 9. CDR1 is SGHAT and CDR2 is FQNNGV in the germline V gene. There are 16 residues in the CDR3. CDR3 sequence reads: CASRKAGQVTYNEQFF. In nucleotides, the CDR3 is TGTGCCAGCAGGAAGGCGGGACAGGTGACCTACAATGAGCAGTTCTTC. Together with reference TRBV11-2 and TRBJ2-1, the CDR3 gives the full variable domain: EAGVAQSPRYKIIEKRQSVAFWCNPISGHATLYWYQQILGQGPKLLIQFQNNGVVDDSQLPKDRFSAERLKGVDSTLKIQPAKLEDSAVYLCASRKAGQVTYNEQFFGPGTRLTVL.

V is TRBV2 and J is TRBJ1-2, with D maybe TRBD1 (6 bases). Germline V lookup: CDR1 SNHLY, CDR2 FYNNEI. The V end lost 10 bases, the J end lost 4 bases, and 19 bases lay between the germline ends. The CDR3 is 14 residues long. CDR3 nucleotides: TGTGCCAACGAAGCGGAGGACAGTAGCTATGGCTACACCTTC. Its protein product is CANEAEDSSYGYTF.

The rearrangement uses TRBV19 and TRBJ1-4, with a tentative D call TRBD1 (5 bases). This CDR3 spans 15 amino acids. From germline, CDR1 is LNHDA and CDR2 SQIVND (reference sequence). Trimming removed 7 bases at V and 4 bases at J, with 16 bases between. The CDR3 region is CASKSGGVGNEKLFF. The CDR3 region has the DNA TGTGCCAGTAAAAGTGGAGGGGTGGGTAATGAAAAACTGTTTTTT.

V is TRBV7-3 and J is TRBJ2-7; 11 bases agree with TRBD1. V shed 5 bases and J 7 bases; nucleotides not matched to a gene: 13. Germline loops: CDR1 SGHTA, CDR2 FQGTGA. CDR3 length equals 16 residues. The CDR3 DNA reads TGTGCCAGCAGCAAGCTACCGGGACAGGGGGTAAAGGAGCAGTACTTC. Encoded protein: CASSKLPGQGVKEQYF.

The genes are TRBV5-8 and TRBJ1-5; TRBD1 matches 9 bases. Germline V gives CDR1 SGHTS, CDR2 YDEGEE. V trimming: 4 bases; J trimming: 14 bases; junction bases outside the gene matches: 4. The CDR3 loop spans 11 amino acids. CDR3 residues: CASSGTGREHF. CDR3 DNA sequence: TGTGCCAGCAGCGGGACAGGGCGGGAGCATTTT.

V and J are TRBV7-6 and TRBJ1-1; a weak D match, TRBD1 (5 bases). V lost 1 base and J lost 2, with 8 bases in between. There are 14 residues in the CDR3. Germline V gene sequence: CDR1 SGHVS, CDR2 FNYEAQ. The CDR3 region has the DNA TGTGCCAGCAGCTTAGGGGGCCATAACACTGAAGCTTTCTTT. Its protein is CASSLGGHNTEAFF.

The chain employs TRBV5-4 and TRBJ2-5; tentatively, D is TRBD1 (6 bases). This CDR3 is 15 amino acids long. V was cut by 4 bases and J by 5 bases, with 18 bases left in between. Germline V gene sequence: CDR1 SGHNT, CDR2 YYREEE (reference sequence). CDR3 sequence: CASSHSLGAGETQYF. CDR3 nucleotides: TGTGCCAGCAGCCACTCTCTGGGGGCCGGGGAGACCCAGTACTTC.

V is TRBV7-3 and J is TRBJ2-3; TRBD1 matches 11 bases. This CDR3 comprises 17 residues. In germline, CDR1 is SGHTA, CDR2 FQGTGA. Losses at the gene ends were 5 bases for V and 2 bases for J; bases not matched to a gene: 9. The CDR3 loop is CASSPGQGATFTDTQYF. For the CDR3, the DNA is TGTGCCAGCAGCCCAGGACAGGGGGCGACCTTCACAGATACGCAGTATTTT.

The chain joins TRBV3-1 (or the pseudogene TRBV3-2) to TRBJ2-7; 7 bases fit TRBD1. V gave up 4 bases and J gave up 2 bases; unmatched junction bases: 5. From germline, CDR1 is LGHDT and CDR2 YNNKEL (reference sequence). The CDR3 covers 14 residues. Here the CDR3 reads CASSREGAPYEQYF. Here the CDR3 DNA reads TGTGCCAGCAGCCGCGAGGGGGCCCCCTACGAGCAGTACTTC.

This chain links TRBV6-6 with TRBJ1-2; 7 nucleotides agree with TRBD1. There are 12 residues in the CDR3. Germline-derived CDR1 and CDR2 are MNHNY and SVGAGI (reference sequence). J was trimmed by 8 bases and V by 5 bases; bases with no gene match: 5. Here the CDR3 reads CASSTTGAGYTF. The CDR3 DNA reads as TGTGCCAGCAGTACCACAGGGGCCGGCTACACCTTC.

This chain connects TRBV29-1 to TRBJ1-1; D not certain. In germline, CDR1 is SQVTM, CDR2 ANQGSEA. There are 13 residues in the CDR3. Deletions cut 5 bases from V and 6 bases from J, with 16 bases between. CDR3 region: CSVPPAGLSEAFF. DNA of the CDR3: TGCAGCGTTCCTCCGGCAGGTCTCTCTGAAGCTTTCTTT.

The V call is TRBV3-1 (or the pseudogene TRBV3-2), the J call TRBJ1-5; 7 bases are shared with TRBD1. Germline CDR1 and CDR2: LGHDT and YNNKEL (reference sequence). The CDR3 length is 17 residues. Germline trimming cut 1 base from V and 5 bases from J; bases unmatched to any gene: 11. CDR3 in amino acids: CASSQARFPDRDQPQHF. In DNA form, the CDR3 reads TGTGCCAGCAGCCAAGCCCGTTTCCCCGACAGGGATCAGCCCCAGCATTTT.

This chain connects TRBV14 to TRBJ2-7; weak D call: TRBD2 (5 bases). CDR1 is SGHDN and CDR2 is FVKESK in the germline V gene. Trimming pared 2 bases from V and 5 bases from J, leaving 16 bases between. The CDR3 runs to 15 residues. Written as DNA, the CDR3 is TGTGCCAGCAGCCAAATTAGGGCGGCCGGGAACGAGCAGTACTTC. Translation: CASSQIRAAGNEQYF.

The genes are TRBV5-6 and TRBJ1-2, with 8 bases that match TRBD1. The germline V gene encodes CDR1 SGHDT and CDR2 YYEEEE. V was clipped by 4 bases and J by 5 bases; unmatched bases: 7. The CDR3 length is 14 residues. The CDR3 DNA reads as TGTGCCAGCAGCGAACAGGGGGTAACTTATGGCTACACCTTC. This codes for CASSEQGVTYGYTF.

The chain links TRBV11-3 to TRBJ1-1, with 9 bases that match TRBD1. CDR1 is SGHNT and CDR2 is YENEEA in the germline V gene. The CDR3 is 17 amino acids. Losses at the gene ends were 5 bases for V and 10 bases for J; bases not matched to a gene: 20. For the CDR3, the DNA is TGTGCCAGCAGCCGAGGACAGGGGACCTACACTAGCCCTGGAGCTTTCTTT. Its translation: CASSRGQGTYTSPGAFF.

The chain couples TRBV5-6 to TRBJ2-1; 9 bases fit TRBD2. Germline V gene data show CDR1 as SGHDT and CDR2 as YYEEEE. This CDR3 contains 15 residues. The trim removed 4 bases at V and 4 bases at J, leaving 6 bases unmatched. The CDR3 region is CASSPGTSPYNEQFF. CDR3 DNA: TGTGCCAGCAGCCCCGGGACTAGCCCTTACAATGAGCAGTTCTTC.

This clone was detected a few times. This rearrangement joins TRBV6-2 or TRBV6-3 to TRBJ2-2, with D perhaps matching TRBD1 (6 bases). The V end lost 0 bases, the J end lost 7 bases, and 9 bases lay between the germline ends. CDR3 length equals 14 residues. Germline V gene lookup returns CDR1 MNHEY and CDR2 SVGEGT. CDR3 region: CASSYSTGIGELFF. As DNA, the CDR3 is TGTGCCAGCAGTTACTCAACAGGGATCGGGGAGCTGTTTTTT.

The CDR3 here is CASSLWTGGNQPQHF. CDR3 DNA: TGTGCCAGCAGCTTGTGGACAGGGGGCAATCAGCCCCAGCATTTT. The chain combines TRBV5-5 with TRBJ1-5; 9 bases are shared with TRBD1. J was trimmed by 2 bases and V by 1 base; bases with no gene match: 1. Germline V gene sequence: CDR1 SGHKS, CDR2 YYEKEE (reference sequence). This CDR3 spans 15 amino acids. Full variable domain (missing parts from reference TRBV5-5 and TRBJ1-5): DAGVTQSPTHLIKTRGQQVTLRCSPISGHKSVSWYQQVLGQGPQFIFQYYEKEERGRGNFPDRFSARQFPNYSSELNVNALLLGDSALYLCASSLWTGGNQPQHFGDGTRLSIL.

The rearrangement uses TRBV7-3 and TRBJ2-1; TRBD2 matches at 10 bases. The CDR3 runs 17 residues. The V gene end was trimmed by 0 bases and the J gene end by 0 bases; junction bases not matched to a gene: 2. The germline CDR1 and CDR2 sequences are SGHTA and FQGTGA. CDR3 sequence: CASSLTSSGGSYNEQFF. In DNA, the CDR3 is TGTGCCAGCAGCTTAACGTCTAGCGGGGGCTCCTACAATGAGCAGTTCTTC.

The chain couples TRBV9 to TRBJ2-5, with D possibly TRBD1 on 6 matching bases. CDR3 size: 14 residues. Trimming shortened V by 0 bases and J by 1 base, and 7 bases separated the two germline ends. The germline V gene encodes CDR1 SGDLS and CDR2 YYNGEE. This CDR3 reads CASSVGTVQETQYF. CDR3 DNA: TGTGCCAGCAGCGTAGGGACAGTCCAAGAGACCCAGTACTTC.